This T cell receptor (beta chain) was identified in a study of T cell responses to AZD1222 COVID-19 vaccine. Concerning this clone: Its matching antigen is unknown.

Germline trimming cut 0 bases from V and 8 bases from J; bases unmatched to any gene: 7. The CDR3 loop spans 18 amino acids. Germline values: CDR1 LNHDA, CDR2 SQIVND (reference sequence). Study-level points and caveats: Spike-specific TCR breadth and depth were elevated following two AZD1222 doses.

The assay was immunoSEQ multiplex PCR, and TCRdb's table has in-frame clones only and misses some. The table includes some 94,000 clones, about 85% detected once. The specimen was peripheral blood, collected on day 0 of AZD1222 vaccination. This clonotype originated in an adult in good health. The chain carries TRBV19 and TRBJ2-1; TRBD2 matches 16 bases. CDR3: CASSIDTGLAGGVDEQFF. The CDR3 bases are TGTGCCAGTAGTATAGATACGGGACTAGCGGGAGGGGTGGATGAGCAGTTCTTC.